This T cell receptor (beta chain) was found in a study of blood T cells in healthy people across ages (dated by TCRdb to 2013 to 2016). Background on the whole study: Template switching captured roughly one uniquely barcoded TCR beta cDNA molecule per two T cells in model experiments. To track age-related changes in TCR beta repertoire diversity, the study relied on deep sequencing normalized with unique cDNA molecular identifiers. The donors were split into four age groups: young (average around 15 years), middle-aged (about 40), aged (over 55) and long-lived (over 75). Donors of different ages were randomly distributed across sequencing lanes to avoid experimental bias. Two additional independent replicas of 1 million unique cDNA reads from the same blood draw were analyzed for two donors (one aged 18 to 30 and one aged 80 or older).

The CDR3 spans 13 residues, from the cysteine through the phenylalanine. This entry keeps only the CDR3 DNA: 39 bases, framed from base 1. CDR1 is given as SGHTA and CDR2 as FQGNSA, both from the germline V gene. V is cut by 6 bases and J by 3 bases, and the space between the germline ends is 9 bases. The library came from 5' RACE. Reads for this sample came from an Illumina HiSeq 2500. A second PCR of about 7 to 12 cycles was run with a J-beta primer mix and a sample-barcoded 5' primer. A template-switch 5' adaptor carrying 12 random nucleotides introduced a unique molecular identifier onto each TCR beta cDNA molecule. Each sample yielded at least 2.5 million CDR3-containing paired-end reads. All of the RNA was converted into first-strand cDNA using the Mint cDNA synthesis kit, with a TRBC-specific oligonucleotide serving as the primer. All cDNA was treated with uracil-DNA glycosylase and then went through a first 18-cycle PCR with the universal primers M1SS and BC2_uni_R. Concerning the study's data processing: Each sample was normalized by randomly selecting 1 million high-quality reads, each carrying a distinct molecular identifier. Reads sharing molecular identifiers were discarded rather than binned into consensus sequences. MiTCR, set to a Q25 quality threshold and the strictest error-elimination algorithm, was used for CDR3 identification, clonotype clustering and error correction. Lower-bound total TCR beta diversity was estimated with a nonparametric unseen species model using Euler transformation. TCRdb passed the public sequencing reads through fastp at Q25 and MiXCR, retaining productive beta sequences. One record per CDR3 amino acid sequence lists the most common genes and DNA. For this entry, the V and J calls and clone size follow TCRdb and not the study's own pipeline. The sample table holds some 670,000 distinct CDR3 sequences, of which approximately 52% were seen once. The ten top clones hold approximately 15% of the sample.

As for this clonotype: It lacks a known antigen. The input lacks base qualities; no much larger clone sits a single base away.

Donors were a few dozen systemically healthy Caucasian individuals from Russia aged roughly 6 to 100 years. Approximately 9.3 milliliters of peripheral blood were collected from each donor into EDTA-treated Vacutainer tubes. PBMCs were isolated by Ficoll-Paque density-gradient centrifugation, with at least 6 million obtained per sample. Total RNA was extracted from PBMCs with Trizol reagent, with at least 6 micrograms obtained per sample. Naive CD45RAhigh/CD27high T cell percentages were measured by flow cytometry on a PBMC aliquot from every donor. Points the paper makes about the study in general: Because donor CMV infection status was unknown, age-related changes in expanded clonotypes were potentially confounded. The percentage of naive T cells measured by flow cytometry correlated strongly with observed TCR beta diversity. Bulk unsorted PBMC profiling prevented conclusive comparison of naive and antigen-experienced compartments. As age increased, observed TCR beta diversity per million T cells dropped in a roughly linear way, and a significant reduction was already evident by age 40. Estimates of total diversity based on one million sequenced T cells were considered lower bounds and underestimates. Compared with the aged group, the long-lived group had more naive CD4+ T cells, fewer expanded clones and increased TCR diversity, suggesting age selection.

The receptor's source is a woman aged 80 or older in good health. Recombination connected TRBV7-2 to TRBJ1-5, with the D gene call left open. The sequencing input was blood. The CDR3 region reads CASSTEYNQPQHF. The nucleotide sequence is given as TGTGCCAGCAGTACCGAATACAATCAGCCCCAGCATTTT.